What follows is one TCR beta chain and its context. The antigen remains undetermined. This CDR3 is 15 amino acids long. The germline V gene encodes CDR1 SGHNT and CDR2 YYREEE (reference sequence). Trimming removed 0 bases at V and 0 bases at J, with 7 bases between. These data are taken from a study of cytomegalovirus exposure and HLA in healthy donors. Study-level results: The study assumed roughly uniform donor sequencing depth for presence/absence analyses. Specificity for CMV antigens was confirmed in vitro for a few of the CMV-associated chains. Sequencing probably produced one cluster of sequence variants that were highly shared. The majority of TCR sequences were rare, yet some public TCRs appeared in many donors.

The PCR was carried out with 60 Vbeta primers and 13 Jbeta primers. TCRdb's table, derived via immunoSEQ multiplex PCR, lists solely in-frame clones and lacks some. The sample shows 130,000 to 150,000 clones, roughly 66% of them seen only once. The chain employs TRBV5-4 and TRBJ1-3; the D gene is possibly TRBD1 (5 bases). Sequences were obtained from PBMCs. This TCR came from a woman in her late teens or twenties in good health and CMV-seronegative. As DNA, the CDR3 is TGTGCCAGCAGCTTGGACAGGCCCTCTGGAAACACCATATATTTT. The encoded protein is CASSLDRPSGNTIYF.